The TCR beta chain under discussion was sequenced for a study of blood T cell repertoires in COVID-19. Sequencing used immunoSEQ multiplex PCR; TCRdb keeps in-frame clones, though not all of them. The profile covers over 250,000 clones, with about 88% appearing a single time and 4% taken by the ten largest. The CDR3 consists of 15 residues. Looked up from germline, CDR1 is SNHLY and CDR2 is FYNNEI. The V and J ends lost 7 bases and 1 base, in that order; junction bases with no gene match: 4. The TCR comes from a man in his sixties who had recovered from COVID-19. V is TRBV2 and J is TRBJ2-6, with 7 bases lining up with TRBD2. The specimen sequenced was peripheral blood. The CDR3 here is CASNILASGANVLTF. CDR3 DNA: TGTGCCAGCAACATACTAGCGTCTGGGGCCAACGTCCTGACTTTC.